This TCR beta chain was sequenced during a study of blood T cell repertoires in COVID-19 (dated by TCRdb to about 2020). About the full investigation: Collaborator samples came from the United States, Italy and Spain and covered acute and convalescent phases of COVID-19. Where available, HLA class I and class II types were obtained from metadata supplied by the sample provider rather than from assay-based typing. The samples were drawn from two sources: the first 160 participants of the ongoing ImmuneRACE study, and 1,000 to 1,500 subjects contributed by 6 global collaborators. The prospective study material was composed of cDNA or gDNA derived from T cells, B-cell-depleted T cells, or PBMCs. Nearly every sample came with metadata listing a de-identified subject ID, COVID-19 status, age in years and sex. Deeply sampled blood TCRbeta repertoires from subjects exposed to, actively infected with, or recovered from COVID-19 were included in the dataset. The repertoires were made available in a free public database intended to serve as a resource for research on the immune response to SARS-CoV-2.

The CDR3 has 16 amino acids, counting the end cysteine and phenylalanine. The DNA shown is the 48-base CDR3, in frame from base 1. Trimming takes 2 bases off V and 7 bases off J; junction bases not matched to a gene: 7. CDR1 and CDR2, looked up from the germline V gene, are SGHDN and FVKESK. One collaborating source in Seattle enrolled patients during active infection and followed them longitudinally through the course of disease. Each collaborating institution followed its own protocols to collect whole blood in K2EDTA tubes. Collaborator samples were shipped for TCRbeta analysis as frozen whole blood, isolated PBMCs, or DNA extracted from either sample type. TCRbeta CDR3 regions were amplified from genomic DNA by means of the immunoSEQ Assay, a bias-controlled multiplex PCR. Per the source publication's procedure: Within the assay, amplification of reference gene primers was used to estimate how many nucleated cells each sample contained. To quantify the absolute abundance of each unique TCRbeta CDR3 rearrangement, sequence reads were collapsed and filtered. For each sample, productive Simpson clonality was calculated by taking the square root of Simpson's diversity index across productive rearrangements. TCRdb carries this immuneACCESS record with in-frame sequences only. Its versions omit some clonotypes, under half of them owing to an unresolved V gene in the studies checked, with the rest unexplained. The DNA was the basis for D and trimming; V, J and clone size are from that table. The sample table holds 250,000 to 300,000 clones, of which 86% were seen once. Jointly, the top ten make up approximately 12% of the sample.

On the study overall, not on this receptor specifically: The quantity of clinical and demographic metadata differed by source and by participant and was supplied without curation.

A word on this clone: Its antigen remains undetermined. No base qualities exist here, and no much larger clone lies one base off it.

Here the chain combines TRBV14 and TRBJ2-1; 11 bases in the middle match TRBD2. The clonotype was recovered from a woman in her 30s with COVID-19, enrolled during active disease. The material sequenced was peripheral blood. CDR3 region: CASSQRKLAGANEQFF. The DNA sequence reads TGTGCCAGCAGCCAACGTAAACTAGCGGGGGCAAATGAGCAGTTCTTC.